The next 10 T cell receptor beta chains were all read from a single sample in a study of blood T cell repertoires in COVID-19 (dated by TCRdb to the early 2020s). The library was generated by the immunoSEQ multiplex PCR assay. TCRdb re-hosts the immuneACCESS table, in-frame sequences only. Its copies lack some clones; in the studies checked, an unresolved V gene accounts for under half of them, and the cause for the rest is not known. This sample gives approximately 220,000 clones in total; around four fifths of them show up just once. Jointly, the top ten make up 7% to 10% of the sample. The sequenced sample consisted of peripheral blood. These receptor sequences come from a woman aged 50 to 60 with acute or convalescent COVID-19.

This clone was detected a few times. The chain uses TRBV29-1 and TRBJ1-1; D perhaps matches TRBD1 (5 bases). V lost 7 bases and J lost 0, with 6 bases in between. This CDR3 is 11 amino acids long. The germline V gene encodes CDR1 SQVTM and CDR2 ANQGSEA. The CDR3: CSATVNTEAFF. In DNA form, the CDR3 reads TGCAGCGCGACAGTGAACACTGAAGCTTTCTTT.

The chain uses TRBV2 and TRBJ2-2; TRBD2 aligns across 15 bases. The CDR3 is 19 residues long. The germline CDR1 and CDR2 sequences are SNHLY and FYNNEI. The ends lost 4 bases at V and 1 base at J; junction bases unmatched: 7. This CDR3 reads CASSGPAGLAGGNTGELFF. The CDR3 DNA follows: TGTGCCAGCAGTGGACCAGCGGGACTAGCGGGAGGGAACACCGGGGAGCTGTTTTTT.

This chain links TRBV19 with TRBJ2-3; D call uncertain. Germline CDR1 reads LNHDA; CDR2 reads SQIVND (reference sequence). Trimming left V 2 bases short and J 0 bases short, with 9 bases between. The CDR3 contains 15 residues. The CDR3 DNA is TGTGCCAGTAGTATAAGCAGGCCCAGCACAGATACGCAGTATTTT. It is translated as CASSISRPSTDTQYF.

The chain has TRBV29-1 and TRBJ2-1, with D possibly TRBD2 on 6 matching bases. CDR3 length: 13 amino acids. V dropped 6 bases and J dropped 7 bases, with 16 bases sitting between them. CDR1 is SQVTM, CDR2 ANQGSEA, per germline. CDR3 DNA: TGCAGCGTCCGTCATCCGGCGGGGAATGAGCAGTTCTTC. It specifies CSVRHPAGNEQFF.

The chain uses TRBV12-3 or TRBV12-4 and TRBJ1-1, with D possibly being TRBD1 (6 bases). V was cut by 7 bases and J by 1 base, with 10 bases left in between. The CDR3 is 13 residues long. CDR3 residues: CASTGQRNTEAFF. The CDR3 DNA sequence: TGTGCCAGCACCGGACAGAGGAACACTGAAGCTTTCTTT.

The V call is TRBV19, the J call TRBJ1-5; tentatively, D is TRBD1 (6 bases). The CDR3 sequence is 14 residues long. Germline V lookup: CDR1 LNHDA, CDR2 SQIVND (reference sequence). Trimming left V 6 bases short and J 0 bases short, with 9 bases between. The CDR3 loop is CASRRGTSNQPQHF. The CDR3 DNA reads TGTGCCAGTAGGAGGGGGACTAGCAATCAGCCCCAGCATTTT.

This clone was found once. The rearrangement uses TRBV19 and TRBJ1-6; D possibly corresponds to TRBD1 (6 bases). The V gene's germline CDR1 is LNHDA and CDR2 SQIVND (reference sequence). Between the trimmed V and J ends, which lost 6 bases and 4 bases, there was a span of 10 bases. The CDR3 loop spans 14 amino acids. DNA of the CDR3: TGTGCCAGTAGCCAAGGACAGTATAATTCACCCCTCCACTTT. Its translation is CASSQGQYNSPLHF.

This chain connects TRBV4-2 to TRBJ2-7; maybe TRBD2 (6 bases). The CDR3 sequence is 16 residues long. Germline CDR1 reads LGHNA; CDR2 reads YNFKEQ. V shed 0 bases and J shed 4 bases, with 16 bases lying between them. CDR3 sequence: CASSQEGSGQGYEQYF. For the CDR3, the DNA is TGTGCCAGCAGCCAAGAAGGTAGCGGTCAGGGTTACGAGCAGTACTTC.

The chain couples TRBV2 to TRBJ1-6, with TRBD1 as a possible D gene (5 bases). The CDR3 consists of 14 residues. The V and J ends lost 5 bases and 9 bases respectively, with 14 bases between them. Germline lookup yields CDR1 SNHLY and CDR2 FYNNEI. The CDR3 nucleotides are TGTGCCAGCAGTATAGACAGAGGTCTTTCACCCCTCCACTTT. Amino acids: CASSIDRGLSPLHF.

This clone came up many times. This rearrangement joins TRBV28 to TRBJ1-3; 8 nucleotides agree with TRBD1. Trimming cost V 5 bases and J 4 bases; bases outside gene matches: 7. The germline CDR1 and CDR2 sequences are MDHEN and SYDVKM. This CDR3 has 15 amino acids. The CDR3 DNA reads as TGTGCCAGCAGTCTCGGACAGGGTCCAGGAAACACCATATATTTT. Translated: CASSLGQGPGNTIYF.